The next 24 T cell receptor beta chains were all read from a single sample in a study of blood T cell repertoires in COVID-19. Here immunoSEQ multiplex PCR was the method, and the copy in TCRdb shows in-frame clones only, minus some. The sample lists roughly 90,000 clones; over 80% were seen once. Sequencing was performed on peripheral blood. The receptor set was obtained from a woman of 80 years or more with active or convalescent COVID-19.

The V gene is TRBV7-2, the J gene TRBJ2-2, with 7 bases matching TRBD1. With 1 base clipped from V and 6 bases from J, the junction kept 8 bases outside the gene matches. The CDR3 is 16 amino acids. The germline gives CDR1 SGHTA, CDR2 FQGNSA. The CDR3 DNA is TGTGCCAGCAGCTTAGGTGGGGCGACAGGGTCCGGGGAGCTGTTTTTT. Translated, it gives CASSLGGATGSGELFF.

V and J are TRBV2 and TRBJ1-1; 8 bases are a match to TRBD1. J gave up 0 bases and V 5 bases, and 8 bases lay outside the gene matches. CDR1 and CDR2 from the germline V gene are SNHLY and FYNNEI. The CDR3 sequence is 16 residues long. The CDR3 DNA reads as TGTGCCAGCAGTCTCCAGGGGGCCCGGGTGAACACTGAAGCTTTCTTT. Its protein product is CASSLQGARVNTEAFF.

In this sample, this clone turned up a few times. This chain connects TRBV7-2 to TRBJ2-2, with TRBD1 matching over 8 bases. The CDR3 has 15 amino acids. The V and J ends lost 2 bases and 7 bases, in that order; junction bases with no gene match: 6. The V gene's germline CDR1 is SGHTA and CDR2 FQGNSA. For the CDR3, the DNA is TGTGCCAGCAGCTTACAGGGGGCGCCGAGCGGGGAGCTGTTTTTT. Translation: CASSLQGAPSGELFF.

This clone was seen a single time. V usage is TRBV10-1 and J usage is TRBJ2-5, with D perhaps TRBD1 (5 bases). Trimming cost V 6 bases and J 4 bases, with 21 bases left between them. Germline V gives CDR1 WNHNN, CDR2 SYGVQD (reference sequence). CDR3 length: 16 amino acids. As DNA, the CDR3 is TGCGCCAGCAGAAATCAGGCCATGGACATCCCAGAGACCCAGTACTTC. It translates to CASRNQAMDIPETQYF.

This clone was recorded once. V usage is TRBV18 and J usage is TRBJ2-3; 13 bases fit TRBD2. From germline, CDR1 is KGHSH and CDR2 LQKENI. The V and J ends lost 3 bases and 0 bases, in that order; junction bases with no gene match: 3. CDR3 length: 17 residues. CDR3 nucleotide sequence: TGTGCCAGCTCACCGGGACTAGCGGGGAGTAGCACAGATACGCAGTATTTT. Translating gives CASSPGLAGSSTDTQYF. The full variable domain, completed using reference TRBV18 and TRBJ2-3, is NAGVMQNPRHLVRRRGQEARLRCSPMKGHSHVYWYRQLPEEGLKFMVYLQKENIIDESGMPKERFSAEFPKEGPSILRIQQVVRGDSAAYFCASSPGLAGSSTDTQYFGPGTRLTVL.

The chain recombines TRBV15 with TRBJ2-7, with a weak D call TRBD2 (5 bases). Per germline, CDR1 LNHNV and CDR2 YYDKDF (reference sequence). With 0 bases removed from V and 3 bases from J, the gap between germline ends came to 12 bases. CDR3 size: 15 residues. DNA of the CDR3: TGTGCCACCAGCAGAGATAGGTCCGGGATCTACGAGCAGTACTTC. Its translation is CATSRDRSGIYEQYF.

This chain joins TRBV11-3 and TRBJ2-5, with D uncertain. The germline CDR1 and CDR2 sequences are SGHNT and YENEEA. Trimming left V 2 bases short and J 7 bases short, with 11 bases between. The CDR3 is 13 amino acids. The CDR3 DNA sequence: TGTGCCAGCAGCTTAACCCCCGGAGCGACCCAGTACTTC. Translating it yields CASSLTPGATQYF.

This clone was seen more than once but under ten times. The rearrangement uses TRBV27 and TRBJ2-3; D is undetermined. Germline CDR1 reads MNHEY; CDR2 reads SMNVEV (reference sequence). CDR3 length equals 14 residues. Trimming removed 3 bases at V and 4 bases at J, with 11 bases between. The CDR3 DNA reads TGTGCCAGCAGTTTTGGTAGAGGATCAGATACGCAGTATTTT. Its translation: CASSFGRGSDTQYF.

This chain links TRBV11-2 with TRBJ2-5; unclear D gene. The CDR3 totals 15 residues. Trimming pared 5 bases from V and 4 bases from J, leaving 17 bases between. Per germline, CDR1 SGHAT and CDR2 FQNNGV. CDR3 nucleotides: TGTGCCAGCAGCCCGGGTAGTCCGGCTCCAGAGACCCAGTACTTC. Translating gives CASSPGSPAPETQYF.

V gene TRBV7-9 combines with J gene TRBJ2-5; 8 nucleotides align to TRBD1. There are 14 residues in the CDR3. The V and J ends lost 5 bases and 5 bases, in that order; junction bases with no gene match: 7. Germline assignment: CDR1 SEHNR and CDR2 FQNEAQ (reference sequence). The CDR3 reads CASSLTGAGETQYF. The CDR3 DNA follows: TGTGCCAGCAGCCTGACAGGGGCGGGTGAGACCCAGTACTTC.

This clone has just a few counts. The chain carries TRBV7-2 and TRBJ1-5; D gene uncertain. CDR1 is SGHTA, CDR2 FQGNSA, per germline. Trimming removed 2 bases from V and 3 bases from J, with 5 bases in between. CDR3 length equals 13 residues. DNA of the CDR3: TGTGCCAGCAGCTTATTCATCAATCAGCCCCAGCATTTT. Translation gives CASSLFINQPQHF.

The chain links TRBV29-1 to TRBJ2-2; the match to TRBD1 covers 8 bases. CDR1 and CDR2 (germline): SQVTM, ANQGSEA. After removal of 4 bases from V and 7 bases from J, the junction contained 11 bases not matched to a gene. CDR3 length: 15 amino acids. CDR3 in amino acids: CSVGSRGQMGGELFF. The CDR3 bases are TGCAGCGTTGGTTCCAGGGGGCAGATGGGCGGGGAGCTGTTTTTT.

The table lists this clone with a few counts. The chain carries TRBV6-6 and TRBJ1-1; TRBD1 is a possible D gene (5 bases). V dropped 0 bases and J dropped 5 bases, with 16 bases sitting between them. Germline V gene sequence: CDR1 MNHNY, CDR2 SVGAGI (reference sequence). This CDR3 is built from 16 residues. The DNA for the CDR3 is TGTGCCAGCAGTTACTCGGGCGGGGGAGGGAGGACTGAAGCTTTCTTT. Translating it yields CASSYSGGGGRTEAFF.

This clone was observed a few times. This sequence joins TRBV5-8 and TRBJ2-5; 14 bases line up with TRBD2. The CDR3 spans 16 residues. V gave up 4 bases and J gave up 3 bases; unmatched junction bases: 5. Germline V gives CDR1 SGHTS, CDR2 YDEGEE. The CDR3: CASSPGTSGGKETQYF. In DNA form, the CDR3 reads TGTGCCAGCAGCCCGGGGACTAGCGGGGGTAAAGAGACCCAGTACTTC.

The V gene is TRBV6-4, the J gene TRBJ2-2, with 13 bases matching TRBD2. CDR1 and CDR2 from the germline V gene are MRHNA and SNTAGT. V gave up 6 bases and J gave up 0 bases; unmatched junction bases: 7. The CDR3 totals 18 residues. CDR3 protein: CASSFPTSGGTNTGELFF. The DNA of the CDR3 is TGTGCCAGCAGCTTTCCGACTAGCGGGGGGACGAACACCGGGGAGCTGTTTTTT.

This sequence joins TRBV7-8 and TRBJ2-7; weak D call: TRBD2 (6 bases). The V gene's germline CDR1 is SGHVS and CDR2 FQNEAQ. CDR3 size: 15 residues. V was clipped by 1 base and J by 5 bases, with 15 bases between them. The CDR3 spells CASSLVGGRGNEQYF. In DNA, the CDR3 is TGTGCCAGCAGCTTAGTGGGGGGAAGGGGAAACGAGCAGTACTTC.

This rearrangement joins TRBV7-9 to TRBJ2-5; 11 nucleotides agree with TRBD2. The germline CDR1 and CDR2 sequences are SEHNR and FQNEAQ (reference sequence). The V segment lost 1 base and the J segment 3 bases; nucleotides outside the gene matches: 4. The CDR3 is 16 amino acids. CDR3 sequence reads: CASSLGLAGGEETQYF. The DNA of the CDR3 is TGTGCCAGCAGCTTAGGTCTAGCGGGGGGCGAAGAGACCCAGTACTTC.

This clone was counted only a few times. The gene calls are TRBV5-1 and TRBJ2-7; D is ambiguous. Germline V gives CDR1 SGHRS, CDR2 YFSETQ. V lost 5 bases to trimming and J lost 5 bases, with 11 bases between them. The CDR3 extends over 12 amino acids. CDR3 nucleotide sequence: TGCGCCAGCAGTGCTGGCAGTAACGAGCAGTACTTC. Translated: CASSAGSNEQYF.

The rearrangement links TRBV3-1 (or the pseudogene TRBV3-2) to TRBJ1-2, with a tentative D call TRBD1 (6 bases). Germline CDR1 and CDR2: LGHDT and YNNKEL (reference sequence). Trimming removed 4 bases from V and 5 bases from J, with 17 bases in between. This CDR3 comprises 15 residues. DNA of the CDR3: TGTGCCAGCAGCCGGGGGGGGCAGCTTCGGTATGGCTACACCTTC. Translation gives CASSRGGQLRYGYTF.

The chain uses TRBV25-1 and TRBJ1-3, with TRBD1 as a possible D gene (5 bases). Germline-derived CDR1 and CDR2 are MGHDK and SYGVNS. The CDR3 length is 14 residues. V was cut by 3 bases and J by 2 bases, with 8 bases left in between. The CDR3 loop is CASSDPGAGNTIYF. The CDR3 region has the DNA TGTGCCAGCAGTGATCCGGGGGCTGGAAACACCATATATTTT.

This clone was seen more than once but under ten times. This rearrangement joins TRBV3-1 (or the pseudogene TRBV3-2) to TRBJ2-3; possible D gene TRBD1, 5 bases. The CDR3 totals 15 residues. Germline V gives CDR1 LGHDT, CDR2 YNNKEL (reference sequence). The V end lost 0 bases, the J end lost 0 bases, and 7 bases lay between the germline ends. The CDR3 here is CASSQEQASTDTQYF. In DNA, the CDR3 is TGTGCCAGCAGCCAAGAACAGGCTAGCACAGATACGCAGTATTTT.

The chain combines TRBV14 with TRBJ1-2; the match to TRBD1 covers 8 bases. CDR1 SGHDN and CDR2 FVKESK come from the germline V gene. The CDR3 runs to 13 residues. Unmatched junction bases numbered 3, after V lost 2 bases and J lost 7 bases. CDR3 DNA: TGTGCCAGCAGCCAACAACAGGGGGGTGGCTACACCTTC. The encoded protein is CASSQQQGGGYTF.

This chain joins TRBV10-3 and TRBJ1-6, with a weak D call TRBD1 (6 bases). The CDR3 consists of 15 residues. The V gene lost 3 bases and the J gene lost 7 bases, with 13 bases spanning the gap. Germline V gives CDR1 ENHRY, CDR2 SYGVKD. CDR3: CAISDLQGYNSPLHF. The CDR3 bases are TGTGCCATCAGTGACCTACAGGGTTACAATTCACCCCTCCACTTT.

CDR3 in amino acids: CASTPGIFSYNEQFF. DNA of the CDR3: TGTGCCAGCACCCCGGGGATATTTTCCTACAATGAGCAGTTCTTC. This chain uses TRBV11-2 with TRBJ2-1; tentatively, D is TRBD2 (5 bases). Per germline, CDR1 SGHAT and CDR2 FQNNGV. The CDR3 has 15 amino acids. V lost 7 bases, J lost 1 base, and 14 bases lay in between. The full variable domain, in which reference TRBV11-2 and TRBJ2-1 provide the parts outside the CDR3, is EAGVAQSPRYKIIEKRQSVAFWCNPISGHATLYWYQQILGQGPKLLIQFQNNGVVDDSQLPKDRFSAERLKGVDSTLKIQPAKLEDSAVYLCASTPGIFSYNEQFFGPGTRLTVL.